These 20 T cell receptor beta chains were all obtained from the same sample, sequenced in a study of STAT5B mutations in CD4+ large granular lymphocyte leukemia. Sequencing used immunoSEQ multiplex PCR; TCRdb keeps in-frame clones, though not all of them. Of about 29,000 clones listed, 65% to 85% are singletons. Specimen: CD4+ T cells from blood buffy coats. Source of these receptors: a human donor in good health.

This chain connects TRBV10-2 to TRBJ2-3; D call uncertain. V was shortened by 7 bases and J by 1 base, with 6 bases between the two germline ends. Germline V gene sequence: CDR1 WSHSY, CDR2 SAAADI. The CDR3 contains 12 residues. This chain's CDR3 is CASMGGTDTQYF. CDR3 DNA sequence: TGCGCCAGCATGGGTGGCACAGATACGCAGTATTTT.

In this sample, this clone turned up a few times. CDR3 nucleotide sequence: TGCGCCAGCAGCGCAGGGACACAAAATTCACCCCTCCACTTT. Amino acid sequence: CASSAGTQNSPLHF. The V gene is TRBV5-1, the J gene TRBJ1-6; tentative D call: TRBD1 (6 bases). The germline gives CDR1 SGHRS, CDR2 YFSETQ. The CDR3 is 14 amino acids. Deletions cut 4 bases from V and 7 bases from J, with 12 bases between.

The gene calls are TRBV6-5 and TRBJ1-2; D call uncertain. Germline-derived CDR1 and CDR2 are MNHEY and SVGAGI. V was trimmed by 5 bases and J by 4 bases, leaving 8 bases between them. This CDR3 is 12 amino acids long. DNA for the CDR3: TGTGCCAGCAGTAAGGGCGCCTATGGCTACACCTTC. Translated: CASSKGAYGYTF.

The genes are TRBV6-4 and TRBJ2-1; TRBD1 aligns across 9 bases. CDR1 and CDR2 (germline): MRHNA, SNTAGT. CDR3 length equals 15 residues. V dropped 5 bases and J dropped 4; count of bases not matched to a gene: 6. The CDR3 loop reads CASSPTGGLYNEQFF. DNA for the CDR3: TGTGCCAGCAGTCCCACAGGGGGCCTTTACAATGAGCAGTTCTTC.

The chain is built from TRBV7-9 and TRBJ1-6; D might be TRBD1 (5 bases). This CDR3 is 17 amino acids long. The germline gives CDR1 SEHNR, CDR2 FQNEAQ (reference sequence). V dropped 4 bases and J dropped 0 bases, with 13 bases sitting between them. In DNA form, the CDR3 reads TGTGCCAGCAGCTCCCGGGACCTTCCCTCCTATAATTCACCCCTCCACTTT. Amino acid sequence: CASSSRDLPSYNSPLHF.

This clone was seen a single time. The V and J genes are TRBV5-1 and TRBJ2-7, with D perhaps TRBD1 or TRBD2 (5 bases each). V shed 0 bases and J shed 4 bases, with 14 bases lying between them. The CDR3 is 15 residues long. Looked up from germline, CDR1 is SGHRS and CDR2 is YFSETQ. CDR3 in amino acids: CASSLAMGDGYEQYV. CDR3 bases: TGCGCCAGCAGCTTGGCCATGGGGGACGGATACGAGCAGTACGTC.

The chain has TRBV6-5 and TRBJ1-2, with D hard to call. The CDR3 length is 13 residues. V was cut by 2 bases and J by 4 bases, with 8 bases left in between. From germline, CDR1 is MNHEY and CDR2 SVGAGI. CDR3 nucleotides: TGTGCCAGCAGTTACAGTACAGCCTATGGCTACACCTTC. Translation gives CASSYSTAYGYTF.

The chain recombines TRBV6-6 with TRBJ1-6; unclear D gene. V was trimmed by 2 bases and J by 9 bases, leaving 17 bases between them. The CDR3 runs 16 residues. The germline CDR1 and CDR2 sequences are MNHNY and SVGAGI (reference sequence). In DNA form, the CDR3 reads TGTGCCAGCAGTTACACCGGGGAGGCGGGCGGTTCACCCCTCCACTTT. Protein sequence: CASSYTGEAGGSPLHF.

The gene calls are TRBV19 and TRBJ1-3; unclear D gene. With 6 bases removed from V and 1 base from J, the gap between germline ends came to 4 bases. The CDR3 length is 12 residues. Germline assignment: CDR1 LNHDA and CDR2 SQIVND (reference sequence). Here the CDR3 reads CASSESGNTIYF. CDR3 DNA sequence: TGTGCCAGTAGCGAATCTGGAAACACCATATATTTT.

This chain links TRBV5-1 with TRBJ1-3; D gene uncertain. Germline assignment: CDR1 SGHRS and CDR2 YFSETQ. V lost 1 base, J lost 0 bases, and 11 bases lay in between. CDR3 size: 16 residues. CDR3 DNA: TGCGCCAGCAGCTTGACGGGCGGCCCCTCTGGAAACACCATATATTTT. Its translation is CASSLTGGPSGNTIYF.

The V gene is TRBV11-2, the J gene TRBJ2-2; a weak D match, TRBD1 (5 bases). The CDR3 totals 15 residues. V was pared by 5 bases and J by 4 bases, with 14 bases between. Germline V gene lookup returns CDR1 SGHAT and CDR2 FQNNGV. The CDR3 nucleotides read TGTGCCAGCAGCCCGGTGCAGGGCCGCACCGGGGAGCTGTTTTTT. It specifies CASSPVQGRTGELFF.

This chain connects TRBV15 to TRBJ2-3; the D gene is possibly TRBD2 (5 bases). CDR3 length: 11 amino acids. CDR1 is LNHNV, CDR2 YYDKDF, per germline (reference sequence). V dropped 5 bases and J dropped 6 bases, with 6 bases sitting between them. The CDR3 sequence is CATSRGDTQYF. The CDR3 DNA sequence: TGTGCCACCAGCCGGGGTGATACGCAGTATTTT.

J is TRBJ2-3 and V is TRBV5-4; D gene unclear. V was clipped by 1 base and J by 1 base, with 13 bases between them. The CDR3 sequence is 16 residues long. CDR1 and CDR2 (germline): SGHNT, YYREEE (reference sequence). DNA for the CDR3: TGTGCCAGCAGCTTGAAATCACAGACTCGCACAGATACGCAGTATTTT. Translation gives CASSLKSQTRTDTQYF.

This chain uses TRBV25-1 with TRBJ1-3; maybe TRBD1 (6 bases). CDR1 is MGHDK, CDR2 SYGVNS, per germline. The CDR3 has 14 residues. Trimming took off 2 bases at V and 4 bases at J, with 9 bases between the two ends. The CDR3 here is CASSEAGAGNTIYF. The DNA of the CDR3 is TGTGCCAGCAGTGAAGCAGGGGCCGGAAACACCATATATTTT.

This clone was seen only once. The V gene is TRBV7-2, the J gene TRBJ1-5; TRBD1 is a possible D gene (6 bases). This CDR3 is 16 amino acids long. Between the trimmed V and J ends, which lost 5 bases and 0 bases, there was a span of 14 bases. Germline CDR1 is SGHTA and CDR2 is FQGNSA. The CDR3, as DNA: TGTGCCAGCAGCCAAGATCGGGGGGCTAGCAATCAGCCCCAGCATTTT. It is translated as CASSQDRGASNQPQHF.

V gene TRBV5-6 combines with J gene TRBJ2-1; 7 bases line up with TRBD2. The junction had 19 bases not matched to a gene; V was cut back by 1 base and J by 9 bases. This CDR3 is 18 amino acids long. Germline V gene data show CDR1 as SGHDT and CDR2 as YYEEEE. In DNA, the CDR3 is TGTGCCAGCAGCTTGTACCCAACGACTAGCATCCTCCCTAGTGAGCAGTTCTTC. Translation gives CASSLYPTTSILPSEQFF.

The chain links TRBV27 to TRBJ2-1; possible D gene TRBD2, 6 bases. This CDR3 has 15 residues. Germline CDR1 is MNHEY and CDR2 is SMNVEV (reference sequence). Trimming took off 5 bases at V and 4 bases at J, with 15 bases between the two ends. The CDR3 nucleotides are TGTGCCAGCAGTCCAACCCGGGACTCTTACAATGAGCAGTTCTTC. Encoded protein: CASSPTRDSYNEQFF.

V and J are TRBV7-3 and TRBJ2-7; 8 nucleotides agree with TRBD1. The CDR3 loop spans 12 amino acids. The trim removed 5 bases at V and 6 bases at J, leaving 3 bases unmatched. The germline V gene has CDR1 SGHTA and CDR2 FQGTGA. DNA for the CDR3: TGTGCCAGCAGCCCCAGGGGGCGCGAGCAGTACGTC. It yields the protein CASSPRGREQYV.

This clone appeared a single time. The rearrangement uses TRBV6-1 and TRBJ1-2; 7 bases match TRBD1. The CDR3 length is 15 residues. Germline CDR1 MNHNS, CDR2 SASEGT. Trimming cost V 2 bases and J 4 bases; bases outside gene matches: 7. The CDR3 here is CASSEFGQALYGYTF. The CDR3, as DNA: TGTGCCAGCAGTGAATTTGGACAGGCCCTCTATGGCTACACCTTC.

Here the CDR3 reads CASARSGENTGELFF. The CDR3 DNA reads TGCGCCAGCGCCCGTAGCGGTGAGAACACCGGGGAGCTGTTTTTT. V usage is TRBV5-1 and J usage is TRBJ2-2; tentatively, D is TRBD2 (6 bases). The length of the CDR3 is 15 residues. Germline CDR1 reads SGHRS; CDR2 reads YFSETQ. Trimming pared 7 bases from V and 1 base from J, leaving 14 bases between.